What follows are 23 T cell receptor beta chains derived from one specimen sequenced in a study of blood T cell repertoires in COVID-19 (TCRdb year 2020). Library prep was done by the immunoSEQ multiplex PCR assay. TCRdb provides this immuneACCESS table in a form limited to in-frame rearrangements. Some clones are lacking; in checked studies, under half of them reflect an unresolved V gene, and why the rest are absent is not known. This sample has about 97,000 clones in its table, and about 86% of those were observed once. In total, the top ten clones hold just over 15% of the sample. Source material: peripheral blood. These receptors were obtained from a human donor in a cohort sampled during active COVID-19.

V gene TRBV6-5 combines with J gene TRBJ1-5; 9 bases line up with TRBD1. Per the germline V gene, CDR1 is MNHEY and CDR2 is SVGAGI. Trimming removed 5 bases from V and 7 bases from J; junction bases left unmatched: 6. This CDR3 is 14 amino acids long. CDR3 nucleotides: TGTGCCAGCAGTCAATACAGGGGGCAACAGCCCCAGCATTTT. Protein: CASSQYRGQQPQHF.

The DNA of the CDR3 is TGCAGCGTTGAGGCAGTCGGAAACACCATATATTTT. Amino acids: CSVEAVGNTIYF. The J gene is TRBJ1-3, the V gene TRBV29-1; D not certain. V was pared by 3 bases and J by 4 bases, with 7 bases between. From germline, CDR1 is SQVTM and CDR2 ANQGSEA. CDR3 length: 12 residues. Looking up the rest from reference TRBV29-1 and TRBJ1-3 gives the full variable domain: SAVISQKPSRDICQRGTSLTIQCQVDSQVTMMFWYRQQPGQSLTLIATANQGSEATYESGFVIDKFPISRPNLTFSTLTVSNMSPEDSSIYLCSVEAVGNTIYFGEGSWLTVV.

This clone was picked up one time. The V gene is TRBV2, the J gene TRBJ1-3; D is undetermined. With 7 bases removed from V and 4 bases from J, the gap between germline ends came to 20 bases. The CDR3 runs to 16 residues. The germline V gene has CDR1 SNHLY and CDR2 FYNNEI. CDR3 loop: CASTYLSGPGGNTIYF. The CDR3 DNA is TGTGCCAGCACCTACCTCAGCGGTCCGGGAGGAAACACCATATATTTT.

V and J are TRBV7-8 and TRBJ1-4, with D possibly TRBD1 on 5 matching bases. Per germline, CDR1 SGHVS and CDR2 FQNEAQ. The ends were cut back, 0 bases at V and 8 bases at J, with 10 bases in the middle. CDR3 size: 14 residues. The CDR3, as DNA: TGTGCCAGCAGCTTAGCACAGGTGGGCGAAAAACTGTTTTTT. Its protein product is CASSLAQVGEKLFF. The full variable domain, rest sourced from reference TRBV7-8 and TRBJ1-4, is GAGVSQSPRYKVAKRGQDVALRCDPISGHVSLFWYQQALGQGPEFLTYFQNEAQLDKSGLPSDRFFAERPEGSVSTLKIQRTQQEDSAVYLCASSLAQVGEKLFFGSGTQLSVL.

The chain couples TRBV5-1 to TRBJ2-5; D possibly corresponds to TRBD1 (6 bases). The CDR3 spans 15 residues. Germline assignment: CDR1 SGHRS and CDR2 YFSETQ. The V end was cut by 6 bases, the J end by 2 bases, with 17 bases between. The CDR3: CASTTVGQEQETQYF. The CDR3 region has the DNA TGCGCCAGCACCACGGTGGGACAAGAACAAGAGACCCAGTACTTC.

The V gene is TRBV19, the J gene TRBJ1-5; 10 positions match TRBD1. The trim removed 4 bases at V and 5 bases at J, leaving 8 bases unmatched. The CDR3 loop spans 16 amino acids. Germline CDR1 and CDR2: LNHDA and SQIVND (reference sequence). CDR3 protein: CASSTSPGTGDQPQHF. CDR3 nucleotides: TGTGCCAGTAGTACTTCCCCCGGGACAGGGGATCAGCCCCAGCATTTT.

The gene calls are TRBV7-8 and TRBJ1-1; the D gene is possibly TRBD1 (5 bases). Trimming stripped 3 bases from V and 7 bases from J, with 15 bases between. The CDR3 has 14 residues. The germline CDR1 and CDR2 sequences are SGHVS and FQNEAQ. In DNA, the CDR3 is TGTGCCAGCAGCTTTAACGACAGAGTAAATGAAGCTTTCTTT. Its protein product is CASSFNDRVNEAFF.

This chain links TRBV30 with TRBJ1-2; D perhaps matches TRBD1 (6 bases). The germline V gene encodes CDR1 GTSNPN and CDR2 SVGIG (reference sequence). Trimming pared 3 bases from V and 4 bases from J, leaving 18 bases between. The CDR3 totals 15 residues. CDR3 loop: CAWSGTGSYVYGYTF. Written as DNA, the CDR3 is TGTGCCTGGAGCGGAACAGGGTCCTATGTCTATGGCTACACCTTC.

The rearrangement joins TRBV7-3 to TRBJ2-3, with D hard to call. CDR3 length: 15 amino acids. Germline CDR1 SGHTA, CDR2 FQGTGA. V was pared by 3 bases and J by 4 bases, with 14 bases between. CDR3 loop: CASSLGQPGSDTQYF. In DNA form, the CDR3 reads TGTGCCAGCAGCTTGGGTCAACCGGGTTCAGATACGCAGTATTTT.

V gene TRBV5-1 combines with J gene TRBJ1-4; maybe TRBD1 (6 bases). V dropped 0 bases and J dropped 3 bases, with 12 bases sitting between them. Germline V gene lookup returns CDR1 SGHRS and CDR2 YFSETQ. The CDR3 runs 16 residues. The CDR3 is CASSLAQGLSNEKLFF. The CDR3 DNA is TGCGCCAGCAGCTTGGCCCAGGGGTTATCTAATGAAAAACTGTTTTTT.

The chain couples TRBV7-6 to TRBJ2-1, with D perhaps TRBD2 (5 bases). V was shortened by 5 bases and J by 7 bases, with 21 bases between the two germline ends. The CDR3 runs 16 residues. Germline loops: CDR1 SGHVS, CDR2 FNYEAQ. The chain's CDR3 is CASSPQLAAIGNEQFF. DNA for the CDR3: TGTGCCAGCAGCCCCCAGCTAGCCGCCATCGGGAATGAGCAGTTCTTC.

This chain uses TRBV18 with TRBJ1-6, with D perhaps matching TRBD1 (5 bases). V lost 3 bases and J lost 5, with 8 bases in between. This CDR3 has 14 residues. Looked up from germline, CDR1 is KGHSH and CDR2 is LQKENI. In DNA form, the CDR3 reads TGTGCCAGCTCACCGGGGCTTAATAATTCACCCCTCCACTTT. Translated, it gives CASSPGLNNSPLHF.

This rearrangement joins TRBV5-4 to TRBJ1-3; possible D gene TRBD1, 5 bases. This CDR3 region has 14 residues. Germline V gives CDR1 SGHNT, CDR2 YYREEE (reference sequence). The V end lost 1 base, the J end lost 2 bases, and 7 bases lay between the germline ends. CDR3 DNA sequence: TGTGCCAGCAGCTTGAAGGGGCCTGGAAACACCATATATTTT. Amino acid sequence: CASSLKGPGNTIYF. The full variable domain, rest sourced from reference TRBV5-4 and TRBJ1-3, is ETGVTQSPTHLIKTRGQQVTLRCSSQSGHNTVSWYQQALGQGPQFIFQYYREEENGRGNFPPRFSGLQFPNYSSELNVNALELDDSALYLCASSLKGPGNTIYFGEGSWLTVV.

The chain joins TRBV5-1 to TRBJ2-2, with D hard to call. Trimming pared 5 bases from V and 0 bases from J, leaving 14 bases between. This CDR3 comprises 16 residues. In germline, CDR1 is SGHRS, CDR2 YFSETQ. The CDR3 here is CASRPGATSNTGELFF. The CDR3 DNA reads TGCGCCAGCAGACCGGGTGCCACCTCGAACACCGGGGAGCTGTTTTTT.

V usage is TRBV19 and J usage is TRBJ1-4; D not certain. From germline, CDR1 is LNHDA and CDR2 SQIVND (reference sequence). V lost 7 bases to trimming and J lost 6 bases, with 12 bases between them. This CDR3 has 13 residues. CDR3 sequence: CASKVAGYEKLFF. The CDR3 DNA is TGTGCCAGTAAGGTGGCAGGATATGAAAAACTGTTTTTT.

The chain uses TRBV5-1 and TRBJ2-3, with 7 bases lining up with TRBD2. Germline trimming cut 2 bases from V and 3 bases from J; bases unmatched to any gene: 6. Germline V gene lookup returns CDR1 SGHRS and CDR2 YFSETQ. CDR3 length: 15 residues. For the CDR3, the DNA is TGCGCCAGCAGCTTTTCGGATAGCGGGACAGATACGCAGTATTTT. This encodes CASSFSDSGTDTQYF.

The chain recombines TRBV27 with TRBJ2-2; 9 bases map to TRBD1. CDR3 length equals 15 residues. Germline V lookup: CDR1 MNHEY, CDR2 SMNVEV (reference sequence). J was trimmed by 4 bases and V by 4 bases; bases with no gene match: 4. CDR3 sequence (DNA): TGTGCCAGCAGTTCAGGACAGGGGATCACCGGGGAGCTGTTTTTT. Protein product: CASSSGQGITGELFF.

In DNA form, the CDR3 reads TGTGCCAGCAGTTACTCGGGACTAGCGGGGGCCCATGAGCAGTTCTTC. Protein sequence: CASSYSGLAGAHEQFF. The chain joins TRBV6-6 to TRBJ2-1, with 14 bases matching TRBD2. V shed 0 bases and J 8 bases; nucleotides not matched to a gene: 3. This CDR3 is 16 amino acids long. Germline loops: CDR1 MNHNY, CDR2 SVGAGI (reference sequence).

This chain links TRBV18 with TRBJ2-7, with D possibly matching TRBD1 (6 bases). The germline V gene has CDR1 KGHSH and CDR2 LQKENI. Trimming pared 5 bases from V and 5 bases from J, leaving 13 bases between. CDR3 length: 13 amino acids. This CDR3 is CASSGQGRHEQYF. The CDR3 DNA reads as TGTGCCAGCTCAGGCCAGGGGAGACACGAGCAGTACTTC.

The rearrangement joins TRBV4-1 to TRBJ2-3, with D unresolved. CDR3 length equals 13 residues. From germline, CDR1 is MGHRA and CDR2 YSYEKL. Deletions cut 2 bases from V and 6 bases from J, with 9 bases between. The CDR3 coding sequence is TGCGCCAGCAGCCAACTAAGTGCGGATACGCAGTATTTT. It encodes CASSQLSADTQYF.

This clone was recorded a few times. The chain combines TRBV10-3 with TRBJ2-1; TRBD1 matches 9 bases. This CDR3 has 15 amino acids. CDR1 is ENHRY, CDR2 SYGVKD, per germline. V lost 7 bases, J lost 7 bases, and 11 bases stayed unmatched. The CDR3 protein is CAINRDREVGNEQFF. CDR3 DNA: TGTGCCATCAACCGGGACAGGGAGGTTGGGAATGAGCAGTTCTTC.

This chain links TRBV5-6 with TRBJ1-3; tentatively, D is TRBD1 (5 bases). This CDR3 has 15 residues. The germline V gene has CDR1 SGHDT and CDR2 YYEEEE. V lost 2 bases to trimming and J lost 3 bases, with 12 bases between them. The CDR3 region is CASSFWGAIGNTIYF. The CDR3 DNA is TGTGCCAGCAGCTTTTGGGGCGCAATTGGAAACACCATATATTTT.

The chain uses TRBV4-2 and TRBJ2-1; 9 bases line up with TRBD2. The CDR3 is made up of 18 amino acids. The junction had 17 bases not matched to a gene; V was cut back by 1 base and J by 10 bases. Germline CDR1 is LGHNA and CDR2 is YNFKEQ. CDR3 in amino acids: CASSQVLAGQTSGYEQFF. As DNA, the CDR3 is TGTGCCAGCAGCCAAGTACTAGCGGGTCAAACCTCGGGGTACGAGCAGTTCTTC.